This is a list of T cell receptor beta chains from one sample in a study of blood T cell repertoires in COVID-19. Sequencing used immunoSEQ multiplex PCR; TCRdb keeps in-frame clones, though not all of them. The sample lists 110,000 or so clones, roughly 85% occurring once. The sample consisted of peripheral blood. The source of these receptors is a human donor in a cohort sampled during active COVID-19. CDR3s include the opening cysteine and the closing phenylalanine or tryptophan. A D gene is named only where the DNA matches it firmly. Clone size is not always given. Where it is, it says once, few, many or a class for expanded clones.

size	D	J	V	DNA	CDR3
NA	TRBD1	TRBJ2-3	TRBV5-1	TGCGCCAGCAGCAGAGGACAGGGTAATATGGATACGCAGTATTTT	CASSRGQGNMDTQYF
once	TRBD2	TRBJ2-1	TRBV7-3	TGTGCCAGCAGCCTTTTAGCGGGGGGTAACAATGAGCAGTTCTTC	CASSLLAGGNNEQFF
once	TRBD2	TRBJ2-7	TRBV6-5	TGTGCCAGCAGTTACTCTAGCGGGGTTAAGTACGAGCAGTACTTC	CASSYSSGVKYEQYF
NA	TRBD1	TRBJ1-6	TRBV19	TGTGCCAGTAGTAACGGAGGGGGCGGAAATTCACCCCTCCACTTT	CASSNGGGGNSPLHF
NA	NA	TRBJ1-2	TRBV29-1	TGCAGCGTTGGGGGGGGAAATGGCTACACCTTC	CSVGGGNGYTF
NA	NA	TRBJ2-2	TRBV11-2	TGTGCCAGCAGCTTAGCCGGGGGCACCGGGGAGCTGTTTTTT	CASSLAGGTGELFF
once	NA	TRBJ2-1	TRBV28	TGTGCCAGCCTCTCTCGCGCCCCCAATGAGCAGTTCTTC	CASLSRAPNEQFF
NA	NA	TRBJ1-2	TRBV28	TGTGCCAGCCGTGCCAGCAGGACAGACTACACCTTC	CASRASRTDYTF
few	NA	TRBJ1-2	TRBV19	TGTGCCAGTAGACCCGGGACAATGACTTTAGTCTATGGCTACACCTTC	CASRPGTMTLVYGYTF
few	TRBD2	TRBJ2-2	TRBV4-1	TGCGCCAGCAGCCAAGATATGGGACTAGCGGGGAAGAACACCGGGGAGCTGTTTTTT	CASSQDMGLAGKNTGELFF
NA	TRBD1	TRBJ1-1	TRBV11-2	TGTGCCAGCAGCTTCTGGACAGGGGGCTCAAGGGACACTGAAGCTTTCTTT	CASSFWTGGSRDTEAFF
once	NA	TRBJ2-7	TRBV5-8	TGTGCCAGCAGCCTCTTTTCCGGACAAGCCTACGAGCAGTACTTC	CASSLFSGQAYEQYF
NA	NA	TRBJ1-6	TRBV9	TGTGCCAGCAGCTCAGATCCCGCGGTCTCACCCCTCCACTTT	CASSSDPAVSPLHF
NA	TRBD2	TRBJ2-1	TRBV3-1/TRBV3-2	TGTGCCAGTGGTACCGGGACTAGCACTTTAGGGCAGTTCTTC	CASGTGTSTLGQFF
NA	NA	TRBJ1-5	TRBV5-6	TGTGCCAGCAGCTTGGGGGGCAAGGATCAGCCCCAGCATTTT	CASSLGGKDQPQHF
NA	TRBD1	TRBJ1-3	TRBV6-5	TGTGCCAGCAGTTCGGCTGTAGACAGGGGGCGTAACACCATATATTTT	CASSSAVDRGRNTIYF
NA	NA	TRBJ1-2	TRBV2	TGTGCCAGCACTGAGGAGTCTAACTATGGCTACACCTTC	CASTEESNYGYTF